Below are 7 T cell receptor beta chains sequenced from a single sample in a study of cytomegalovirus exposure and HLA in healthy donors. The study ran its PCR with 60 Vbeta and 13 Jbeta primers. Data came from immunoSEQ multiplex PCR; TCRdb stores just in-frame clones and leaves some out. The table lists about 120,000 clones. Sequenced: PBMCs. These receptors all come from a woman aged 40 to 50 in good health and CMV-seropositive.

The rearrangement uses TRBV5-1 and TRBJ1-6; D possibly corresponds to TRBD1 (6 bases). The V gene's germline CDR1 is SGHRS and CDR2 YFSETQ. The CDR3 loop spans 13 amino acids. Trimming shortened V by 6 bases and J by 7 bases, and 11 bases separated the two germline ends. The CDR3 loop is CASMGANNSPLHF. The CDR3 nucleotides read TGCGCCAGCATGGGGGCGAACAATTCACCCCTCCACTTT.

V gene TRBV10-3 combines with J gene TRBJ2-2; D perhaps matches TRBD1 (6 bases). This CDR3 has 13 residues. Germline V gives CDR1 ENHRY, CDR2 SYGVKD. V gave up 3 bases and J gave up 5 bases, with 7 bases separating them. The CDR3 DNA follows: TGTGCCATCAGTGACCAGGGGACCGGGGAGCTGTTTTTT. Its translation: CAISDQGTGELFF.

In regard to this clone: Other DNA sequences from this sample encode an identical CDR3 as well. The V and J genes are TRBV5-1 and TRBJ2-1, with D perhaps matching TRBD2 (6 bases). The CDR3 sequence is 12 residues long. The V gene lost 4 bases and the J gene lost 4 bases, with 6 bases spanning the gap. Germline values: CDR1 SGHRS, CDR2 YFSETQ. CDR3 in amino acids: CASSGTYNEQFF. DNA of the CDR3: TGCGCCAGCAGCGGGACTTACAATGAGCAGTTCTTC.

This chain connects TRBV7-3 to TRBJ2-6, with 7 nucleotides matching TRBD2. This CDR3 is 16 amino acids long. With 0 bases clipped from V and 4 bases from J, the junction kept 3 bases outside the gene matches. CDR1 is SGHTA, CDR2 FQGTGA, per germline. CDR3 coding DNA: TGTGCCAGCAGCTTAACAGCGGGGACCGGGGCCAACGTCCTGACTTTC. This translates into CASSLTAGTGANVLTF.

The chain has TRBV9 and TRBJ2-7; D may be TRBD2 (6 bases). The CDR3 has 14 amino acids. CDR1 SGDLS and CDR2 YYNGEE come from the germline V gene. V lost 3 bases to trimming and J lost 2 bases, with 12 bases between them. CDR3 sequence reads: CASSAGTGTYEQYF. CDR3 nucleotides: TGTGCCAGCAGCGCCGGGACTGGCACCTACGAGCAGTACTTC.

This rearrangement joins TRBV20-1 to TRBJ1-5; TRBD1 might be the D (6 bases). With 6 bases removed from V and 5 bases from J, the gap between germline ends came to 8 bases. The CDR3 is 11 amino acids. Germline CDR1 reads DFQATT; CDR2 reads SNEGSKA (reference sequence). The CDR3 reads CSAAGDQPQHF. DNA of the CDR3: TGCAGTGCGGCAGGGGATCAGCCCCAGCATTTT.

This rearrangement joins TRBV6-6 to TRBJ2-7, with D possibly matching TRBD2 (7 bases). Per the germline V gene, CDR1 is MNHNY and CDR2 is SVGAGI (reference sequence). Trimming took 4 bases from V and 1 from J, leaving 17 bases between them. The CDR3 runs 16 residues. The DNA for the CDR3 is TGTGCCAGCAGTTGGGGGGGGCGGCTAGCTTCCTACGAGCAGTACTTC. This gives the protein CASSWGGRLASYEQYF.